These 26 T cell receptor beta chains share one sample of origin, sequenced in a study of T cell repertoires in ileal Crohn's disease. Time point denoted: neoterminal ileum biopsy at postoperative endoscopy, about 6 months after surgery. Method: immunoSEQ multiplex PCR; TCRdb's copy keeps in-frame clones and lacks some. The profile shows about 62,000 clones, 85% to 90% of them singletons. The source material was ileal tissue. Receptor source: an adult with Crohn's disease.

This chain joins TRBV5-6 and TRBJ2-7, with 8 positions matching TRBD2. The CDR3 is made up of 15 amino acids. The V and J ends lost 4 bases and 6 bases, in that order; junction bases with no gene match: 12. Germline CDR1 SGHDT, CDR2 YYEEEE. The DNA for the CDR3 is TGTGCCAGCAGCAGGACCGGGACTAGATTATTCGAGCAGTACTTC. Translating it yields CASSRTGTRLFEQYF.

The chain uses TRBV7-3 and TRBJ2-1; TRBD1 might be the D (6 bases). The germline V gene has CDR1 SGHTA and CDR2 FQGTGA. V was pared by 2 bases and J by 3 bases, with 11 bases between. The CDR3 covers 15 residues. This CDR3 is CASSLSQGSYNEQFF. CDR3 in DNA: TGTGCCAGCAGCTTATCACAGGGAAGCTACAATGAGCAGTTCTTC.

This rearrangement joins TRBV4-2 to TRBJ1-1; D is unclear. Trimming shortened V by 1 base and J by 4 bases, and 7 bases separated the two germline ends. CDR1 is LGHNA, CDR2 YNFKEQ, per germline. CDR3 length: 13 amino acids. CDR3 region: CASSQGVATEAFF. CDR3 sequence (DNA): TGTGCCAGCAGCCAAGGCGTCGCCACTGAAGCTTTCTTT.

The rearrangement links TRBV4-2 to TRBJ1-1; D is unresolved. CDR1 is LGHNA and CDR2 is YNFKEQ in the germline V gene. Between the trimmed V and J ends, which lost 1 base and 4 bases, there was a span of 10 bases. The CDR3 runs 14 residues. The CDR3: CASSQGSEGTEAFF. For the CDR3, the DNA is TGTGCCAGCAGCCAAGGGTCTGAGGGCACTGAAGCTTTCTTT.

The chain carries TRBV28 and TRBJ1-2; 7 bases match TRBD1. Trimming took 5 bases from V and 4 from J; bases not matched to a gene: 7. CDR1 and CDR2 from the germline V gene are MDHEN and SYDVKM. This CDR3 is built from 14 residues. The CDR3 is CASSPPGQLYGYTF. The CDR3 DNA sequence: TGTGCCAGCAGTCCACCGGGACAGCTCTATGGCTACACCTTC.

The chain uses TRBV7-9 and TRBJ2-2; the D is unclear. Trimming removed 5 bases at V and 3 bases at J, with 4 bases between. The CDR3 consists of 12 residues. CDR1 and CDR2 (germline): SEHNR, FQNEAQ (reference sequence). Here the CDR3 DNA reads TGTGCCAGCAGCCGAGACACCGGGGAGCTGTTTTTT. Protein sequence: CASSRDTGELFF.

This chain links TRBV7-2 with TRBJ2-3, with 9 bases identical to TRBD2. The germline V gene encodes CDR1 SGHTA and CDR2 FQGNSA. The CDR3 has 15 residues. V dropped 2 bases and J dropped 6; count of bases not matched to a gene: 6. The CDR3 loop reads CASSLSSGRYDTQYF. CDR3 bases: TGTGCCAGCAGCTTAAGTAGCGGGAGATACGATACGCAGTATTTT.

The chain recombines TRBV7-9 with TRBJ1-5, with no clear D. The CDR3 sequence is 15 residues long. Trimming took 1 base from V and 5 from J, leaving 12 bases between them. Germline CDR1 is SEHNR and CDR2 is FQNEAQ (reference sequence). The CDR3 coding sequence is TGTGCCAGCAGCTTAGACGGCGCAGGCGATCAGCCCCAGCATTTT. This translates into CASSLDGAGDQPQHF.

This chain uses TRBV4-1 with TRBJ2-1; D is perhaps TRBD1 (5 bases). CDR3 size: 13 residues. Germline V CDR1 and CDR2: MGHRA, YSYEKL. V was shortened by 2 bases and J by 15 bases, with 17 bases between the two germline ends. The CDR3 nucleotides read TGCGCCAGCAGCCAAAAGTCACGGACATCTTTGTTCTTC. The encoded protein is CASSQKSRTSLFF.

The genes are TRBV18 and TRBJ1-2; 7 bases are a match to TRBD1. Trimming at V came to 4 bases and at J to 4 bases, leaving 6 bases not matched to a gene. This CDR3 comprises 14 residues. From germline, CDR1 is KGHSH and CDR2 LQKENI. The CDR3 DNA reads as TGTGCCAGCTCACAGGGGGCGCTGACCTATGGCTACACCTTC. Translated: CASSQGALTYGYTF.

The table lists this clone with a count of one. The rearrangement joins TRBV18 to TRBJ1-5, with D possibly TRBD1 on 6 matching bases. Germline loops: CDR1 KGHSH, CDR2 LQKENI. V was shortened by 3 bases and J by 9 bases, with 15 bases between the two germline ends. This CDR3 contains 14 residues. The CDR3 DNA reads as TGTGCCAGCTCACCTCTCCCTACAGGGAGGCCCCAGCATTTT. This encodes CASSPLPTGRPQHF.

The rearrangement uses TRBV29-1 and TRBJ1-1; 7 bases are a match to TRBD1. J lost 1 base, V lost 7 bases, and 6 bases had no gene match. The germline CDR1 and CDR2 sequences are SQVTM and ANQGSEA. This CDR3 is 13 amino acids long. CDR3 loop: CSDQTGWNTEAFF. CDR3 in DNA: TGCAGCGACCAGACAGGGTGGAACACTGAAGCTTTCTTT.

The chain employs TRBV2 and TRBJ2-7; no clear D gene. CDR3 length: 11 residues. Trimming took 8 bases from V and 11 from J, leaving 16 bases between them. Germline V gives CDR1 SNHLY, CDR2 FYNNEI. The CDR3 here is CASLGYTKKYV. CDR3 coding DNA: TGTGCCAGCCTAGGCTACACCAAAAAGTACGTC.

The rearrangement joins TRBV19 to TRBJ1-5; 9 bases align to TRBD1. After removal of 1 base from V and 5 bases from J, the junction contained 6 bases not matched to a gene. The germline CDR1 and CDR2 sequences are LNHDA and SQIVND (reference sequence). The CDR3 is made up of 16 amino acids. The DNA for the CDR3 is TGTGCCAGTAGTATAGGAGGAGGGACAGGGCATCAGCCCCAGCATTTT. Protein product: CASSIGGGTGHQPQHF.

The rearrangement links TRBV11-2 to TRBJ2-2, with 9 bases identical to TRBD2. Germline V CDR1 and CDR2: SGHAT, FQNNGV. The trim removed 5 bases at V and 5 bases at J, leaving 12 bases unmatched. CDR3 length: 17 residues. CDR3 nucleotides: TGTGCCAGCAGCCCCCTGGCGGGGGGGCTAGGGACCGGGGAGCTGTTTTTT. Translated: CASSPLAGGLGTGELFF. Variable domain in full (rest from reference TRBV11-2 and TRBJ2-2): EAGVAQSPRYKIIEKRQSVAFWCNPISGHATLYWYQQILGQGPKLLIQFQNNGVVDDSQLPKDRFSAERLKGVDSTLKIQPAKLEDSAVYLCASSPLAGGLGTGELFFGEGSRLTVL.

This chain connects TRBV7-2 to TRBJ2-7; 13 bases match TRBD2. The CDR3 has 17 amino acids. Germline assignment: CDR1 SGHTA and CDR2 FQGNSA. The ends lost 1 base at V and 4 bases at J; junction bases unmatched: 7. The CDR3 is CASSLVLPLAGGYEQYF. The CDR3 DNA reads TGTGCCAGCAGCTTAGTGCTCCCACTAGCGGGAGGGTACGAGCAGTACTTC.

The V gene is TRBV28, the J gene TRBJ2-1, with TRBD2 as a possible D gene (6 bases). V lost 6 bases and J 3 bases, leaving 15 bases between the germline ends. Per the germline V gene, CDR1 is MDHEN and CDR2 is SYDVKM. The CDR3 loop spans 15 amino acids. The CDR3 spells CASSRLVSRYNEQFF. The CDR3, as DNA: TGTGCCAGCAGCAGACTAGTTTCGCGCTACAATGAGCAGTTCTTC.

The rearrangement uses TRBV9 and TRBJ2-5; 12 bases line up with TRBD2. The V and J ends lost 4 bases and 2 bases, in that order; junction bases with no gene match: 3. The CDR3 runs 15 residues. In germline, CDR1 is SGDLS, CDR2 YYNGEE. The CDR3 DNA sequence: TGTGCCAGCAGCCGGACTAGCGGGGTACAAGAGACCCAGTACTTC. Its protein product is CASSRTSGVQETQYF.

The J gene is TRBJ1-1, the V gene TRBV11-3; 8 bases match TRBD1. The junction had 12 bases not matched to a gene; V was cut back by 5 bases and J by 1 base. The germline gives CDR1 SGHNT, CDR2 YENEEA. This CDR3 contains 17 residues. CDR3 residues: CASSPSAGTGANTEAFF. In nucleotides, the CDR3 is TGTGCCAGCAGCCCGAGTGCCGGGACAGGAGCGAACACTGAAGCTTTCTTT.

The rearrangement joins TRBV30 to TRBJ1-3; D gene unclear. The CDR3 totals 14 residues. The V gene lost 3 bases and the J gene lost 1 base, with 10 bases spanning the gap. The germline CDR1 and CDR2 sequences are GTSNPN and SVGIG (reference sequence). CDR3 in amino acids: CAWRGRESGNTIYF. The CDR3 DNA follows: TGTGCCTGGAGGGGTAGGGAGTCTGGAAACACCATATATTTT.

The chain recombines TRBV6-5 with TRBJ2-3; unclear D gene. The CDR3 is 16 amino acids. V was pared by 4 bases and J by 0 bases, with 14 bases between. Germline-derived CDR1 and CDR2 are MNHEY and SVGAGI. CDR3 sequence reads: CASSFGRVFSTDTQYF. The CDR3 DNA follows: TGTGCCAGCAGTTTTGGCCGGGTATTTAGCACAGATACGCAGTATTTT.

In its sample, this clone was seen a few times. This chain uses TRBV2 with TRBJ1-2; 8 bases map to TRBD1. This CDR3 has 12 residues. J lost 8 bases, V lost 5 bases, and 4 bases had no gene match. Germline assignment: CDR1 SNHLY and CDR2 FYNNEI. CDR3: CASSPRDRGYTF. CDR3 sequence (DNA): TGTGCCAGCAGTCCACGGGACAGGGGCTACACCTTC.

The chain links TRBV6-1 to TRBJ1-1, with a weak D call TRBD1 (6 bases). CDR3 length equals 13 residues. Germline V CDR1 and CDR2: MNHNS, SASEGT. With 7 bases removed from V and 1 base from J, the gap between germline ends came to 10 bases. The CDR3 region is CASTGQRNTEAFF. The CDR3 coding sequence is TGTGCCAGCACCGGACAGAGGAACACTGAAGCTTTCTTT.

The chain is built from TRBV15 and TRBJ2-7; 9 nucleotides line up with TRBD1. The trim removed 3 bases at V and 5 bases at J, leaving 11 bases unmatched. This CDR3 spans 16 amino acids. The germline CDR1 and CDR2 sequences are LNHNV and YYDKDF (reference sequence). The CDR3 here is CATSRLPGQGQDEQYF. CDR3 in DNA: TGTGCCACCAGCAGGCTGCCGGGACAGGGTCAGGACGAGCAGTACTTC.

This clone was seen once. V gene TRBV7-2 combines with J gene TRBJ2-4, with D tentatively TRBD1 (6 bases). CDR3 size: 17 residues. CDR1 and CDR2 from the germline V gene are SGHTA and FQGNSA. Trimming took 5 bases from V and 0 from J, leaving 17 bases between them. The CDR3 sequence: CASSQRRIGGAKNIQYF. Written as DNA, the CDR3 is TGTGCCAGCAGCCAGCGTAGGATAGGGGGAGCCAAAAACATTCAGTACTTC. The full variable domain, with the rest looked up from reference TRBV7-2 and TRBJ2-4, is GAGVSQSPSNKVTEKGKDVELRCDPISGHTALYWYRQSLGQGLEFLIYFQGNSAPDKSGLPSDRFSAERTGGSVSTLTIQRTQQEDSAVYLCASSQRRIGGAKNIQYFGAGTRLSVL.

This chain joins TRBV19 and TRBJ2-7; 7 nucleotides align to TRBD1. The V gene end was trimmed by 1 base and the J gene end by 3 bases; junction bases not matched to a gene: 9. Per the germline V gene, CDR1 is LNHDA and CDR2 is SQIVND (reference sequence). This CDR3 comprises 16 residues. The DNA of the CDR3 is TGTGCCAGTAGTATAGGACAGGGACACGGTTACTACGAGCAGTACTTC. Translating it yields CASSIGQGHGYYEQYF.